The source of this TCR beta chain is a study of blood T cell repertoires in COVID-19. Study-level information: The United States, Italy and Spain provided the acute and convalescent COVID-19 samples.

Measured with immunoSEQ multiplex PCR; TCRdb has only the in-frame clones, and not every one. The sample lists 80,000 to 100,000 clones, roughly 90% occurring once. This CDR3 spans 16 amino acids. The germline V and J ends were trimmed by 0 bases and 4 bases, with 15 bases remaining between them. Germline CDR1 and CDR2: LGHNA and YSLEER. The sample consisted of peripheral blood. The TCR originated in a human donor with active COVID-19. The donor label of this sample is uncertain. J is TRBJ1-2 and V is TRBV4-3, with D tentatively TRBD1 (6 bases). This CDR3 reads CASSQEWAGELYGYTF. The CDR3 coding sequence is TGCGCCAGCAGCCAAGAATGGGCAGGGGAACTCTATGGCTACACCTTC.